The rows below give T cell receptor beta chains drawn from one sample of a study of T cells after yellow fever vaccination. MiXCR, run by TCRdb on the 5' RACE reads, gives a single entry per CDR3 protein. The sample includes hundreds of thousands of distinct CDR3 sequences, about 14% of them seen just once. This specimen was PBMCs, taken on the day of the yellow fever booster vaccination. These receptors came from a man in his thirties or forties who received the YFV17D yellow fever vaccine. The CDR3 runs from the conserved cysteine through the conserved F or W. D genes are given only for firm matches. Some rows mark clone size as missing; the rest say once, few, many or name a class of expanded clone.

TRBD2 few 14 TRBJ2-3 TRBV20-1 CSARERGALGTQYF TGCAGTGCTAGAGAGCGGGGGGCCCTTGGTACGCAGTATTTT
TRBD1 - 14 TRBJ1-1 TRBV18 CASEQGARGTEAFF TGTGCCAGCGAACAGGGGGCTCGCGGCACTGAAGCTTTCTTT
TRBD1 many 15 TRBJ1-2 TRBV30 CAWKPPGQGWSGYTF TGTGCCTGGAAACCTCCGGGACAGGGGTGGTCGGGCTACACCTTC
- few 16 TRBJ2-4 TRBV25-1 CASSDSARMGKNIQYF TGTGCCAGCAGTGACAGCGCCCGCATGGGCAAAAACATTCAGTACTTC
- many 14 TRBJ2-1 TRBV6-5 CASSSGHIYNEQFF TGTGCCAGCAGTTCGGGACATATTTACAATGAGCAGTTCTTC
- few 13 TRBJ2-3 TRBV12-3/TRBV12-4 CASSPGERGTQYF TGTGCCAGCAGCCCGGGCGAGAGGGGTACGCAGTATTTT
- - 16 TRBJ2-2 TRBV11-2 CASSRRTNPNTGELFF TGTGCCAGCAGTAGGAGGACTAACCCGAACACCGGGGAGCTGTTTTTT
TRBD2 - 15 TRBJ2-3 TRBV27 CARRGGARGPDTQYF TGTGCCAGGCGGGGGGGAGCCCGAGGTCCAGATACGCAGTATTTT
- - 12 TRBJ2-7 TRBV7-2 CASNSGGYEQYF TGTGCCAGCAATAGCGGAGGTTACGAGCAGTACTTC
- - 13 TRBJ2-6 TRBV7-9 CASLVAGANVLTF TGTGCCAGCCTAGTGGCTGGGGCCAACGTCCTGACTTTC
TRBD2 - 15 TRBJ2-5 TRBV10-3 CAISTSGSPAETQHF TGTGCCATCAGTACTAGCGGGTCCCCGGCAGAGACCCAGCACTTC
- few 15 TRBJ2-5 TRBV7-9 CASSFFEIVQETQYF TGTGCCAGCAGCTTTTTCGAGATCGTCCAAGAGACCCAGTACTTC
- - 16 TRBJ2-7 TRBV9 CASSQRDFGLSYEQYF TGTGCCAGCAGCCAGAGGGACTTCGGACTCTCCTACGAGCAGTACTTC
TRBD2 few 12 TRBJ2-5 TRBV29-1 CSEGLAGETQYF TGCAGCGAGGGACTAGCGGGAGAGACCCAGTACTTC
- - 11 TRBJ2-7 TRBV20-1 CSATLGRVQYF TGCAGTGCTACCCTAGGCCGCGTGCAGTACTTC
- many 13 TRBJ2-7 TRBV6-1 CASTDHRDYEQYF TGTGCCAGCACCGACCACAGGGACTACGAGCAGTACTTC
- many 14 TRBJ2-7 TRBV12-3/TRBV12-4 CASSPSTAPYEQYF TGTGCCAGCAGTCCTTCGACGGCCCCCTACGAGCAGTACTTC
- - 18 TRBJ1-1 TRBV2 CASSEDQVRGDRNTEAFF TGTGCCAGCAGTGAAGATCAAGTAAGGGGCGATAGGAACACTGAAGCTTTCTTT
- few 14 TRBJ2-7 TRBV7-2 CASSLAGIGNEQYF TGTGCCAGCAGCTTAGCAGGGATCGGGAACGAGCAGTACTTC
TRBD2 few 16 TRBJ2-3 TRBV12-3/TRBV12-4 CASSFSLAGSGKTQYF TGTGCCAGCAGTTTTTCGCTGGCTGGTAGCGGGAAGACGCAGTATTTT
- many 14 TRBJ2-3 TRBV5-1 CASSSGSRTDTQYF TGTGCCAGCAGCTCTGGGAGCAGGACAGATACGCAGTATTTT
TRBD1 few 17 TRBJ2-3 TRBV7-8 CASSGQGAVLSTDTQYF TGTGCCAGCAGCGGACAGGGAGCAGTCCTAAGCACAGATACGCAGTATTTT
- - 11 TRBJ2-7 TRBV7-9 CASSSDDEQYF TGTGCCAGCAGTAGCGACGACGAGCAGTACTTC
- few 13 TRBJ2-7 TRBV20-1 CSARWRQPYEQYF TGCAGTGCCAGGTGGCGACAGCCCTACGAGCAGTACTTC
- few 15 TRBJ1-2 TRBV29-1 CSVEAQGLFSRGYTF TGCAGCGTTGAGGCGCAGGGACTATTTAGTAGAGGCTACACCTTC
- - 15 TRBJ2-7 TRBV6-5 CASSYYGGGHYEQYF TGTGCCAGCAGTTACTACGGAGGGGGCCACTACGAGCAGTACTTC
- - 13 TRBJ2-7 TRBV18 CASSPQQAYEQYF TGTGCCAGCTCACCCCAACAGGCCTACGAGCAGTACTTC
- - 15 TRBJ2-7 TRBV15 CATSRSSESSYEQYF TGTGCCACCAGCAGATCCAGCGAGAGCTCCTACGAGCAGTACTTC
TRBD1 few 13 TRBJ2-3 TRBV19 CATGQGAGDTQYF TGTGCCACCGGACAGGGGGCGGGAGATACGCAGTATTTT
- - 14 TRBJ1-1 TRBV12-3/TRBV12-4 CASSVFQDLGEAFF TGTGCCAGCAGTGTCTTTCAGGACTTAGGGGAAGCTTTCTTT
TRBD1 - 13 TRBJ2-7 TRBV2 CASTGDRTYEQYF TGTGCCAGCACCGGGGACAGGACCTACGAGCAGTACTTC
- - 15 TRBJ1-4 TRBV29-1 CSAGGEGATNEKLFF TGCAGCGCCGGTGGTGAGGGGGCAACTAATGAAAAACTGTTTTTT
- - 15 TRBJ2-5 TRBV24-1 CATGSSDRIGETQYF TGTGCCACCGGATCTTCTGACAGGATCGGAGAGACCCAGTACTTC
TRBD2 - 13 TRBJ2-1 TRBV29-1 CSVAGLTSWEQFF TGCAGCGTCGCGGGACTAACCTCATGGGAGCAGTTCTTC
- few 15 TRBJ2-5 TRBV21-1 CASSSSRQSQETQYF TGTGCCAGCAGCAGCTCCCGACAGAGCCAAGAGACCCAGTACTTC
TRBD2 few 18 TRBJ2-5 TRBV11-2 CASSLDVLAGVLEETQYF TGTGCCAGCAGCTTAGATGTGCTAGCGGGAGTTTTGGAAGAGACCCAGTACTTC
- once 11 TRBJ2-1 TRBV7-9 CASTAAYEQFF TGTGCCAGCACCGCGGCGTATGAGCAGTTCTTC
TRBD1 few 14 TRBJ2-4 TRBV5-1 CASSRTGGENIQYF TGCGCCAGCAGCAGGACAGGGGGAGAAAACATTCAGTACTTC
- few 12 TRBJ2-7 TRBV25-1 CASSSVGRTVDF TGTGCCAGCAGTTCCGTAGGAAGGACGGTAGACTTC
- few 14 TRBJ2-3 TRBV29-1 CSVPGRVAGDTQYF TGCAGCGTCCCTGGGCGGGTAGCAGGAGATACGCAGTATTTT
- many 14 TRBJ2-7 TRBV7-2 CASSSYRGSYEQYF TGTGCCAGCAGCTCTTACAGAGGTTCCTACGAGCAGTACTTC
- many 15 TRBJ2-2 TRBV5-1 CASSLDPFGTGELFF TGCGCCAGCAGCTTGGACCCTTTCGGGACCGGGGAGCTGTTTTTT
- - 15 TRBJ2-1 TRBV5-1 CASRPPGVSYNEQFF TGCGCCAGCAGACCCCCCGGGGTCTCCTACAATGAGCAGTTCTTC
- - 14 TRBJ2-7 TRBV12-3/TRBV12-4 CASSLAGARNEQYF TGTGCCAGCAGCCTCGCAGGGGCGCGGAACGAGCAGTACTTC
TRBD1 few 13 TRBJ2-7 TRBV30 CAWKADRGYEQYF TGTGCCTGGAAAGCGGACAGGGGGTACGAGCAGTACTTC
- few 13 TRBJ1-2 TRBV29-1 CSVEPAHKGGYTF TGCAGCGTTGAACCCGCGCATAAGGGGGGCTACACCTTC
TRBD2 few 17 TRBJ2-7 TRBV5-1 CASSLASDSGSSYEQYF TGCGCCAGCAGCTTGGCCTCAGATAGCGGGAGCTCCTACGAGCAGTACTTC
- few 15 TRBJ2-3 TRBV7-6 CASSLGAGPTDTQYF TGTGCCAGCAGCTTAGGGGCGGGACCCACAGATACGCAGTATTTT
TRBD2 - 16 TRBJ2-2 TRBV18 CASSLSLAGATGELFF TGTGCCAGCTCACTGTCACTAGCGGGAGCCACCGGGGAGCTGTTTTTT
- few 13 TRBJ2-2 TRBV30 CAWSIGNTGELFF TGTGCCTGGAGTATCGGGAACACCGGGGAGCTGTTTTTT
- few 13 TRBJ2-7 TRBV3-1 CASSPPGLNEQYF TGTGCCAGCAGCCCCCCGGGACTTAACGAGCAGTACTTC
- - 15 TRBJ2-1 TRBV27 CASSLGLATFNEQFF TGTGCCAGCAGTTTAGGGCTAGCGACGTTCAATGAGCAGTTCTTC
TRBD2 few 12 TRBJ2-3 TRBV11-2 CASSLTGTSQYF TGTGCCAGCAGCTTAACCGGGACTAGCCAGTATTTT
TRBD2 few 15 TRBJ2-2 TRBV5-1 CASSFGGRPTGELFF TGCGCCAGCAGCTTTGGCGGGAGACCCACCGGGGAGCTGTTTTTT
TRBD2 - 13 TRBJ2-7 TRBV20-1 CGVTSGGGYEQYF TGCGGAGTGACTAGCGGAGGGGGCTACGAGCAGTACTTC